Detailed here is one TCR beta chain. The antigen is not known. This sample was included in a study of a mutant IDH1 vaccine in newly diagnosed glioma. Across the whole study: Treated patients had a mean age of 40.4 years and a sex split that was around 60% male and about 40% female. Prior therapy was radiotherapy, temozolomide, or both; most received both.

Findings and caveats of the study: Any relationship between pseudoprogression and changes in top peripheral T cell clonotypes seemed absent.

The CDR3 is 13 amino acids. Trimming at V came to 6 bases and at J to 6 bases, leaving 7 bases not matched to a gene. The germline gives CDR1 SNHLY, CDR2 FYNNEI. The table came from immunoSEQ multiplex PCR; TCRdb's copy has only in-frame clones and leaves some out. This table holds around 99,000 clones, about 82% found once. The time point was: baseline, week 1 (first vaccination visit). Stated treatment: pre-vaccination baseline after standard-of-care therapy. Sequenced here: PBMCs, sampled from a glioma patient treated with radiotherapy, temozolomide or both. V usage is TRBV2 and J usage is TRBJ1-2, with 7 bases that match TRBD1. The TCR comes from a man aged 40-49 years with glioma. CDR3 coding DNA: TGTGCCAGCAGGGACAGGAGGAGCAATGGCTACACCTTC. It codes for CASRDRRSNGYTF.